The 4 T cell receptor beta chains below all came from one sample that was sequenced in a study of blood T cell repertoires in COVID-19. The assay was immunoSEQ multiplex PCR, and TCRdb's table has in-frame clones only and misses some. Here the sample spans fewer than 120,000 clones, approximately 90% being singletons. The sequenced material came from peripheral blood. All receptors come from a human donor in a cohort sampled during active COVID-19.

This CDR3 reads CASSEGQGVSETQYF. The CDR3 DNA sequence: TGCGCCAGCAGCGAAGGACAGGGGGTATCGGAGACCCAGTACTTC. The chain links TRBV5-1 to TRBJ2-5; 10 bases line up with TRBD1. The CDR3 has 15 amino acids. V was clipped by 4 bases and J by 5 bases; unmatched bases: 8. Germline CDR1 is SGHRS and CDR2 is YFSETQ.

The chain couples TRBV5-1 to TRBJ2-7; D may be TRBD1 (6 bases). The CDR3 spans 14 residues. The V end was cut by 4 bases, the J end by 4 bases, with 15 bases between. Germline V gives CDR1 SGHRS, CDR2 YFSETQ. CDR3 sequence (DNA): TGCGCCAGCAGCCAAACCGGGACACATTACGAGCAGTACTTC. This codes for CASSQTGTHYEQYF.

The sample holds a few counts of this clone. The V and J genes are TRBV11-3 and TRBJ2-4; D perhaps matches TRBD1 (6 bases). Germline CDR1 SGHNT, CDR2 YENEEA. The V end lost 6 bases, the J end lost 0 bases, and 15 bases lay between the germline ends. The CDR3 loop spans 16 amino acids. The CDR3 DNA is TGTGCCAGCAGACCTACAGGGAGCCTAGCCAAAAACATTCAGTACTTC. Its protein product is CASRPTGSLAKNIQYF.

The chain links TRBV9 to TRBJ2-2, with 7 bases aligning to TRBD1. Trimming removed 2 bases from V and 2 bases from J; junction bases left unmatched: 3. This CDR3 is 15 amino acids long. The germline CDR1 and CDR2 sequences are SGDLS and YYNGEE. Here the CDR3 reads CASSVAGGNTGELFF. In DNA, the CDR3 is TGTGCCAGCAGCGTGGCAGGGGGTAACACCGGGGAGCTGTTTTTT.